This is a list of T cell receptor beta chains from one sample in a study of early T cells in non-severe SARS-CoV-2 infection. TCRdb used MiXCR to reprocess the 5' RACE reads, holding one entry per CDR3 protein. The sample carries tens of thousands of distinct CDR3 sequences, about 11% recorded once. The starting material was whole blood, obtained at baseline. The receptor set was obtained from an adult who was a healthcare worker with PCR-confirmed SARS-CoV-2 infection or an uninfected control (not recorded which). The donor label of this sample is uncertain. The conserved cysteine and the conserved F or W are not part of the CDR3 here. D genes are given only for firm matches. A row's size may be missing; if present it is once, few, many or a size class.

.,TRBV11-2,TRBJ1-2,TRBD1,ASSLAAGGYYGYT
many,TRBV6-5,TRBJ1-1,.,ASSYSRAAGNAF
many,TRBV4-1,TRBJ1-6,TRBD1,ASSQEDRGGSPLH
.,TRBV21-1,TRBJ2-6,.,ASSKLLKRPSLSSGANVLT
.,TRBV7-2,TRBJ2-2,TRBD1,ASSGRGRNTGELF
.,TRBV7-8,TRBJ2-1,.,ASSSPQGGEGPSEWSYNEQF
.,TRBV4-1,TRBJ1-5,.,ASSSASLGSQPQH
.,TRBV4-2,TRBJ2-3,.,ASSQDYLAQADTQY
.,TRBV6-1,TRBJ2-1,TRBD2,ASTWTSVNNEQF
few,TRBV27,TRBJ1-4,.,ASSYGARSNEKLF
.,TRBV7-2,TRBJ2-1,.,ASSPGGHNEQF
few,TRBV30,TRBJ1-1,.,AWSEYQNTEAF
.,TRBV14,TRBJ2-3,TRBD2,ASSQALGLAGITDTQY
few,TRBV29-1,TRBJ2-3,.,SGSALTDTQY